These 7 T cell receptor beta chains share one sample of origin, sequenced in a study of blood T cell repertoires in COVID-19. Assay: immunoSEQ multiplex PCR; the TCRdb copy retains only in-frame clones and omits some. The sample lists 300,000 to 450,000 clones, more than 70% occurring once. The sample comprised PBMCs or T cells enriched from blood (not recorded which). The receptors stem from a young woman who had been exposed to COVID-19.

The CDR3 DNA is TGTGCCAGCAGCTCCGGGACACACTCCTACAATGAGCAGTTCTTC. Its protein is CASSSGTHSYNEQFF. The chain is built from TRBV7-9 and TRBJ2-1; tentative D call: TRBD1 (6 bases). CDR1 and CDR2 from the germline V gene are SEHNR and FQNEAQ (reference sequence). With 4 bases removed from V and 0 bases from J, the gap between germline ends came to 10 bases. The CDR3 is 15 amino acids.

In DNA, the CDR3 is TGTGCCAGTAGCCCGGGGGACAGGAGGCATGAGCAGTTCTTC. This gives the protein CASSPGDRRHEQFF. The J gene is TRBJ2-1, the V gene TRBV19; 8 nucleotides align to TRBD1. The V gene end was trimmed by 6 bases and the J gene end by 8 bases; junction bases not matched to a gene: 9. The germline V gene encodes CDR1 LNHDA and CDR2 SQIVND (reference sequence). The CDR3 covers 14 residues.

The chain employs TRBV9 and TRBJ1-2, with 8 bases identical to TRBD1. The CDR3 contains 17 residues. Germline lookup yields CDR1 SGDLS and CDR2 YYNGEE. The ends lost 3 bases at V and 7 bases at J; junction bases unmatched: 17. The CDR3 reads CASSGRTTDRENLGYTF. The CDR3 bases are TGTGCCAGCAGCGGACGGACAACGGACAGGGAGAATCTTGGCTACACCTTC.

CDR3 protein: CASKRDYRSSYEQYF. CDR3 coding DNA: TGTGCCAGCAAGAGGGACTATCGAAGCTCCTACGAGCAGTACTTC. The rearrangement uses TRBV27 and TRBJ2-7; 7 bases are shared with TRBD2. CDR3 length: 15 amino acids. The germline gives CDR1 MNHEY, CDR2 SMNVEV (reference sequence). Unmatched junction bases numbered 9, after V lost 7 bases and J lost 0 bases.

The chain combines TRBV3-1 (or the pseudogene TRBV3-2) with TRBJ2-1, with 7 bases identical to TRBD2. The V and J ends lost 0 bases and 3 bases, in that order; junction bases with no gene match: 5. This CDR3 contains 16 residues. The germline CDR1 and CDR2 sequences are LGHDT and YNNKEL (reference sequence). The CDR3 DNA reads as TGTGCCAGCAGCCAAGATATATCGGGAGGCTACAATGAGCAGTTCTTC. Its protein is CASSQDISGGYNEQFF.

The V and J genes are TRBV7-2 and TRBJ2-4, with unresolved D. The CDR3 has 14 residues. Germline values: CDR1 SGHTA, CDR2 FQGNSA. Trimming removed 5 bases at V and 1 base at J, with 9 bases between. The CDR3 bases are TGTGCCAGCAGCCCCTTCGAGGCCAAAAACATTCAGTACTTC. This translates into CASSPFEAKNIQYF.

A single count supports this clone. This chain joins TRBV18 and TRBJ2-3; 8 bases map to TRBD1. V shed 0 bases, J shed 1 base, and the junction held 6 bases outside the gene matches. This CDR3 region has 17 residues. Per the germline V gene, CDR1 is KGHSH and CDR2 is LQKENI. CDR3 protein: CASSPPRGQGGTDTQYF. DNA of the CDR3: TGTGCCAGCTCACCACCCAGGGGGCAGGGCGGCACAGATACGCAGTATTTT.